The rows below give T cell receptor beta chains drawn from one sample of a study of T cell changes during pregnancy in multiple sclerosis. Some clones are missing from TCRdb's copy, which holds only in-frame ones; the method was immunoSEQ multiplex PCR. The sample holds 50,000 to 65,000 clones, over 85% seen once. The sequencing used CD8+ T cells from peripheral blood mononuclear cells, collected in the second trimester of pregnancy. The receptors were sampled from a female donor with multiple sclerosis, enrolled in a pregnancy study. Each CDR3 is given with its conserved first and last residue. Fields, in order: clone size, V gene, D gene, J gene, CDR3 DNA, CDR3 protein. D genes are given only for firm matches. Rows may omit the clone size; those that give it use once, few, many or a size class.

size: .; V: TRBV29-1; D: .; J: TRBJ1-4; DNA: TGCAGCGTTGAAGTCCCCTTTTCAATTGGCGAAAAACTGTTTTTT; CDR3: CSVEVPFSIGEKLFF
size: .; V: TRBV4-2; D: TRBD2; J: TRBJ2-2; DNA: TGTGCCAGCAGCCAAGATCGGTCGGGACTAGCGGGAGTGTACGGGGAGCTGTTTTTT; CDR3: CASSQDRSGLAGVYGELFF
size: .; V: TRBV7-3; D: TRBD2; J: TRBJ2-5; DNA: TGTGCCAGCAGCTCCGGACTAGCGGGAGGAGAGACCCAGTACTTC; CDR3: CASSSGLAGGETQYF
size: .; V: TRBV9; D: TRBD2; J: TRBJ2-3; DNA: TGTGCCAGCAGCGTCAGGACTAGCGATTCCACAGATACGCAGTATTTT; CDR3: CASSVRTSDSTDTQYF
size: .; V: TRBV14; D: TRBD2; J: TRBJ2-3; DNA: TGTGCCAGCAGCCAAGTCGGACTAGCAGATTACACAGATACGCAGTATTTT; CDR3: CASSQVGLADYTDTQYF
size: .; V: TRBV19; D: TRBD1; J: TRBJ1-2; DNA: TGTGCCAGTAGTATCGGGACAGGAGACGGCTATGGCTACACCTTC; CDR3: CASSIGTGDGYGYTF
size: .; V: TRBV7-8; D: TRBD1; J: TRBJ2-5; DNA: TGTGCCAGCAGCGATGGGACAGGGGGCATTGGCGAGACCCAGTACTTC; CDR3: CASSDGTGGIGETQYF
size: .; V: TRBV7-9; D: TRBD1; J: TRBJ1-2; DNA: TGTGCCAGCAGCTTGACAGGGGTTGGCTACACCTTC; CDR3: CASSLTGVGYTF
size: .; V: TRBV13; D: TRBD1; J: TRBJ1-2; DNA: TGTGCCACAGGGACAGGGGGATATGTTGGCTACACCTTC; CDR3: CATGTGGYVGYTF
size: .; V: TRBV30; D: .; J: TRBJ2-3; DNA: TGTGCCTGGAGTGTACTGGGCGGAGGGGGCGATACGCAGTATTTT; CDR3: CAWSVLGGGGDTQYF
size: .; V: TRBV2; D: TRBD1; J: TRBJ2-5; DNA: TGTGCCAGCAGTAGGCGGACAGGGGGCCACCAAGAGACCCAGTACTTC; CDR3: CASSRRTGGHQETQYF
size: .; V: TRBV5-1; D: .; J: TRBJ2-7; DNA: TGCGCCAGCAGGGTGCAGGGGTCCTCCTACGAGCAGTACTTC; CDR3: CASRVQGSSYEQYF
size: .; V: TRBV5-4; D: .; J: TRBJ1-3; DNA: TGTGCCAGCAGCTTGGTTGGAGGCTCTGGAAACACCATATATTTT; CDR3: CASSLVGGSGNTIYF
size: .; V: TRBV23-1; D: TRBD1; J: TRBJ2-5; DNA: TGCGCCAGCAGAATAGCCGGGACAGGGGATGGGTTTTATGAGACCCAGTACTTC; CDR3: CASRIAGTGDGFYETQYF
size: .; V: TRBV28; D: TRBD1; J: TRBJ2-3; DNA: TGTGCCAGCAGGGGCCGGGGACAGGATCGCACAGATACGCAGTATTTT; CDR3: CASRGRGQDRTDTQYF
size: .; V: TRBV4-3; D: .; J: TRBJ1-1; DNA: TGCGCCAGCAGCCAAGCCGGTCGGGGGGCAGTCACTGAAGCTTTCTTT; CDR3: CASSQAGRGAVTEAFF
size: .; V: TRBV6-1; D: TRBD1; J: TRBJ2-5; DNA: TGTGCCACCGCCGGGACAGGGGTAGAGACCCAGTACTTC; CDR3: CATAGTGVETQYF
size: .; V: TRBV15; D: .; J: TRBJ2-6; DNA: TGTGCCACCGGTAACAGCCCCAACGTCCTGACTTTC; CDR3: CATGNSPNVLTF
size: .; V: TRBV6-5; D: TRBD2; J: TRBJ2-3; DNA: TGTGCCAGCAGTTCCGGACTAGCGGGAGGCGGGGGTACGCAGTATTTT; CDR3: CASSSGLAGGGGTQYF
size: .; V: TRBV27; D: .; J: TRBJ2-6; DNA: TGTGCCAGCAGTTTACGTGCAGGGTATAACTCTGGGGCCAACGTCCTGACTTTC; CDR3: CASSLRAGYNSGANVLTF
size: few; V: TRBV7-9; D: TRBD1; J: TRBJ1-2; DNA: TGTGCCAGCAGCCTAGGCACAGGGGCAAACTATGGCTACACCTTC; CDR3: CASSLGTGANYGYTF
size: .; V: TRBV4-1; D: TRBD1; J: TRBJ2-7; DNA: TGCGCCAGCAGCCAAGGAGGGACAGTGCGGTTCGAGCAGTACTTC; CDR3: CASSQGGTVRFEQYF
size: .; V: TRBV5-6; D: .; J: TRBJ2-7; DNA: TGTGCCAGCAGCTCGGTCCGGGTCGACGAGCAGTACTTC; CDR3: CASSSVRVDEQYF
size: .; V: TRBV29-1; D: TRBD1; J: TRBJ1-2; DNA: TGCAGCGTCCCACAGGGGGCGCGGGACTACACCTTC; CDR3: CSVPQGARDYTF
size: .; V: TRBV4-1; D: .; J: TRBJ1-2; DNA: TGCGCCAGCGCCGACAGCAATCCAAGGATCGGCTACACCTTC; CDR3: CASADSNPRIGYTF
size: .; V: TRBV6-5; D: .; J: TRBJ1-2; DNA: TGTGCCAGCAGTTACTCGGAAGACAGCAGCTATGGCTACACCTTC; CDR3: CASSYSEDSSYGYTF
size: .; V: TRBV4-3; D: TRBD2; J: TRBJ2-1; DNA: TGCGCCAGCAGCCAAGATAGCGGGATTGAGCAGTTCTTC; CDR3: CASSQDSGIEQFF
size: once; V: TRBV27; D: TRBD2; J: TRBJ2-7; DNA: TGTGCCAGCAGTTTAACCCGACTAGCGCACTCCTACGAGCAGTACTTC; CDR3: CASSLTRLAHSYEQYF
size: .; V: TRBV13; D: TRBD1; J: TRBJ2-7; DNA: TGTGCCAGCAGCCTCTCCGGACAGGGCAACGAGCAGTACTTC; CDR3: CASSLSGQGNEQYF
size: .; V: TRBV19; D: .; J: TRBJ1-1; DNA: TGTGCCAGTAGTCGCACAGCCTGGGACACTGAAGCTTTCTTT; CDR3: CASSRTAWDTEAFF
size: .; V: TRBV25-1; D: TRBD1; J: TRBJ2-5; DNA: TGTGCCAGCAATCAGGGGGCCGGAGAGACCCAGTACTTC; CDR3: CASNQGAGETQYF
size: .; V: TRBV5-4; D: .; J: TRBJ1-3; DNA: TGTGCCAGCAGATTCCAGGGGTCTGGAAACACCATATATTTT; CDR3: CASRFQGSGNTIYF
size: .; V: TRBV30; D: .; J: TRBJ2-2; DNA: TGTGCCTGGAATCCCCAGAACACCGGGGAGCTGTTTTTT; CDR3: CAWNPQNTGELFF
size: .; V: TRBV5-4; D: TRBD2; J: TRBJ2-3; DNA: TGTGCCAGCAGCACCCTAGCGGACGTCACAGATACGCAGTATTTT; CDR3: CASSTLADVTDTQYF
size: once; V: TRBV12-5; D: TRBD2; J: TRBJ2-2; DNA: TGTGCTAGTGGTTTTACTAGCGGGAGGGCCCTCGGGGAGCTGTTTTTT; CDR3: CASGFTSGRALGELFF
size: .; V: TRBV9; D: .; J: TRBJ2-1; DNA: TGTGCCAGCAGCGGACTGGAGAGCTCCTACAATGAGCAGTTCTTC; CDR3: CASSGLESSYNEQFF
size: .; V: TRBV27; D: .; J: TRBJ2-1; DNA: TGTGCCAGCAGTCCCAGCGCTTACAATGAGCAGTTCTTC; CDR3: CASSPSAYNEQFF
size: .; V: TRBV2; D: .; J: TRBJ2-7; DNA: TGTGCCAGCACACCCCGGGACTTTTCACTATACGAGCAGTACTTC; CDR3: CASTPRDFSLYEQYF
size: few; V: TRBV5-1; D: .; J: TRBJ1-1; DNA: TGCGCCAGCAGCTTGGGAGTAAATTTGCCTGAAGCTTTCTTT; CDR3: CASSLGVNLPEAFF
size: .; V: TRBV13; D: TRBD1; J: TRBJ1-2; DNA: TGTGCCAGCAGCGCGGGGGACAGGGAAGGTGGCTACACCTTC; CDR3: CASSAGDREGGYTF
size: .; V: TRBV6-5; D: .; J: TRBJ2-6; DNA: TGTGCCAGCAGTTTAAGTCAACTCTCTGGGGCCAACGTCCTGACTTTC; CDR3: CASSLSQLSGANVLTF
size: .; V: TRBV11-2; D: TRBD1; J: TRBJ2-7; DNA: TGTGCCAGCAGCTTAGGACAGGGGGCGTACGAGCAGTACTTC; CDR3: CASSLGQGAYEQYF
size: .; V: TRBV25-1; D: .; J: TRBJ1-1; DNA: TGTGCCAGCAGTGAATACGGACAGAGTGAAGCTTTCTTT; CDR3: CASSEYGQSEAFF
size: .; V: TRBV10-3; D: .; J: TRBJ1-5; DNA: TGTGCCATCAGTGAGGGGGAGGGGACGTGGGCCCAGCATTTT; CDR3: CAISEGEGTWAQHF
size: .; V: TRBV15; D: .; J: TRBJ2-7; DNA: TGTGCCACCAGCTACGATACGTCCAGTTCCGAGCAGTACTTC; CDR3: CATSYDTSSSEQYF
size: .; V: TRBV21-1; D: .; J: TRBJ2-1; DNA: TGTGCCAGCAGCAAAGTTGGGCGGGGGTACAATGAGCAGTTCTTC; CDR3: CASSKVGRGYNEQFF
size: .; V: TRBV5-1; D: .; J: TRBJ2-2; DNA: TGCGCCAGCAGCGGGGGCGGATCGAACACCGGGGAGCTGTTTTTT; CDR3: CASSGGGSNTGELFF
size: .; V: TRBV5-1; D: TRBD2; J: TRBJ2-7; DNA: TGCGCCAGCAGCTTTACGGGACTAGCGGGAGCGGGGCAGTACTTC; CDR3: CASSFTGLAGAGQYF
size: .; V: TRBV4-3; D: TRBD2; J: TRBJ2-7; DNA: TGCGCCAGCAGCCGGACTAGCGGAGACTACGAGCAGTACTTC; CDR3: CASSRTSGDYEQYF
size: .; V: TRBV5-6; D: TRBD2; J: TRBJ2-7; DNA: TGTGCCAGCAGCTGGGGGACTAGCGGGGCCCTCTACGAGCAGTACTTC; CDR3: CASSWGTSGALYEQYF
size: .; V: TRBV4-1; D: TRBD1; J: TRBJ2-2; DNA: TGCGCCAGCAGCCCCTTCGGACAGGGCTTGGGCACCGGGGAGCTGTTTTTT; CDR3: CASSPFGQGLGTGELFF